This T cell receptor beta chain was sequenced during a study of blood T cell repertoires in COVID-19. In the study overall: The United States, Italy and Spain were the sources of the acute and convalescent COVID-19 samples. Nucleic acid was either cDNA or gDNA, and it came from T cells, B-cell-depleted T cells, or PBMCs.

V lost 3 bases and J lost 3, with 9 bases in between. The length of the CDR3 is 14 residues. Looked up from germline, CDR1 is LGHDT and CDR2 is YNNKEL (reference sequence). Original analysis: Reference gene primer amplification gave nucleated cell count estimates. Libraries were prepared by immunoSEQ multiplex PCR; TCRdb keeps only in-frame clonotypes and omits some of them. V and J calls and clone size are given by that table; D and trimming were obtained from the DNA. The sample has approximately 97,000 clones; around 87% are singletons. This TCR derives from a human donor in a cohort sampled during active COVID-19. The chain links TRBV3-1 (or the pseudogene TRBV3-2) to TRBJ1-5, with a tentative D call TRBD1 (5 bases). Sequencing used peripheral blood. CDR3 coding DNA: TGTGCCAGCAGCCATAGGGGTCCCAATCAGCCCCAGCATTTT. Its translation is CASSHRGPNQPQHF.